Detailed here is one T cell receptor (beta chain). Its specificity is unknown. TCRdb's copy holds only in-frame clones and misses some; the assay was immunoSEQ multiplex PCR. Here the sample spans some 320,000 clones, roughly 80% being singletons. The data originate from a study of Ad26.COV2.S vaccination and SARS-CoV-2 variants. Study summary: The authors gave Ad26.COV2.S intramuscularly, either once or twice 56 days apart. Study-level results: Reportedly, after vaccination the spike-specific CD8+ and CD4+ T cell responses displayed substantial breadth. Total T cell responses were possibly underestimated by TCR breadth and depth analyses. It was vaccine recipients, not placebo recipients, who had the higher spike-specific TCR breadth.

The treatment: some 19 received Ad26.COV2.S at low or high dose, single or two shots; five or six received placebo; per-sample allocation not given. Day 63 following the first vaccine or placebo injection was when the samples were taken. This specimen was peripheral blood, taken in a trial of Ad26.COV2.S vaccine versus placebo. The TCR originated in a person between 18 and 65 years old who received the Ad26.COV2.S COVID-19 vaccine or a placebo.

The CDR3 DNA reads TGTGCCACAAGCAGGGGTGTCGGGTCGGAGACCCAGTACTTC. This encodes CATSRGVGSETQYF. V is TRBV7-9 and J is TRBJ2-5, with D possibly matching TRBD1 (6 bases). Trimming took 10 bases from V and 5 from J, leaving 20 bases between them. Germline assignment: CDR1 SEHNR and CDR2 FQNEAQ (reference sequence). There are 14 residues in the CDR3. Combining the CDR3 with reference TRBV7-9 and TRBJ2-5 gives the whole variable domain DTGVSQNPRHKITKRGQNVTFRCDPISEHNRLYWYRQTLGQGPEFLTYFQNEAQLEKSRLLSDRFSAERPKGSFSTLEIQRTEQGDSAMYLCATSRGVGSETQYFGPGTRLLVL.